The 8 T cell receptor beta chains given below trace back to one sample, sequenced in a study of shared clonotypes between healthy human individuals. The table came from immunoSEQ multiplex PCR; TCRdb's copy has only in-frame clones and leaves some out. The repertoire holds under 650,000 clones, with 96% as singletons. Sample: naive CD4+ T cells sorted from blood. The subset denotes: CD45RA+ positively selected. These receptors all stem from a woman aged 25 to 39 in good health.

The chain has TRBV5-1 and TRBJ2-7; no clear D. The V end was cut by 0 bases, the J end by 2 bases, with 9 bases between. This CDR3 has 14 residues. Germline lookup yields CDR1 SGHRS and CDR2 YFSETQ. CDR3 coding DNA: TGCGCCAGCAGCTTGGGAGCCGGCACCTACGAGCAGTACTTC. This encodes CASSLGAGTYEQYF.

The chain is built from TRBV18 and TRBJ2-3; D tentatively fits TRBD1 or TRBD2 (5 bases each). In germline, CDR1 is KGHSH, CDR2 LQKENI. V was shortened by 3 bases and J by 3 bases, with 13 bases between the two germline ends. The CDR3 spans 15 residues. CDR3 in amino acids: CASSPGGGTTDTQYF. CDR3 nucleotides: TGTGCCAGCTCACCCGGAGGTGGGACGACAGATACGCAGTATTTT.

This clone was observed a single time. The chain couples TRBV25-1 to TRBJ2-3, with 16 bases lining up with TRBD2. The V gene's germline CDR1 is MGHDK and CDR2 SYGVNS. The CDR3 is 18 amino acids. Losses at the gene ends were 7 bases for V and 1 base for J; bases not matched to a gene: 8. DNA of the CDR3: TGTGCCAGCACGGGACTAGCGGGAGGGTCCGGGGGCACAGATACGCAGTATTTT. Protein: CASTGLAGGSGGTDTQYF.

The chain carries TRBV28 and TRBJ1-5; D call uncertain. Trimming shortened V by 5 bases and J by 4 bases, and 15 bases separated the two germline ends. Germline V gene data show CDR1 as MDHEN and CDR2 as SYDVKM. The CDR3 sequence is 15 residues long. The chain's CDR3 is CASSPGQRDNQPQHF. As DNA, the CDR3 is TGTGCCAGCAGTCCTGGCCAGCGGGATAATCAGCCCCAGCATTTT.

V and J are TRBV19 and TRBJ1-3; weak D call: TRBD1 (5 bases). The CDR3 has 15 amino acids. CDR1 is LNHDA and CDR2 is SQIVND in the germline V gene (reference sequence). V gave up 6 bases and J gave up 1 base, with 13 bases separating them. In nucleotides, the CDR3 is TGTGCCAGTAGAGATGGACCAGGGTCTGGAAACACCATATATTTT. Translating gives CASRDGPGSGNTIYF.

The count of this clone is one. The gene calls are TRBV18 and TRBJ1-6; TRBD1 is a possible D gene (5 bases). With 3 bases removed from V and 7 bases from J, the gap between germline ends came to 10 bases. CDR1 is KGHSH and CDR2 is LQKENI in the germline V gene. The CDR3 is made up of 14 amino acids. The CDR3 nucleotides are TGTGCCAGCTCACCCGGGACCGTAAATTCACCCCTCCACTTT. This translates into CASSPGTVNSPLHF.

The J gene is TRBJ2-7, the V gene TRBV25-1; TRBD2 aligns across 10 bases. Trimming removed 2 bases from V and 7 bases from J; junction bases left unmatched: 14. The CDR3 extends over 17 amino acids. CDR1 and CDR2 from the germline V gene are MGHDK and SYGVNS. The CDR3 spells CASSETLAGEAPKEQYF. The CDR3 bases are TGTGCCAGCAGTGAAACGCTAGCGGGAGAGGCGCCTAAAGAGCAGTACTTC.

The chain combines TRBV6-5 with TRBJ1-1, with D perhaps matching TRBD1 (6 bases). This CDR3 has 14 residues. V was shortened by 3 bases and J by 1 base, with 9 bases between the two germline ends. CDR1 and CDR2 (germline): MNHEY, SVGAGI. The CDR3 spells CASSYQGKNTEAFF. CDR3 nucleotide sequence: TGTGCCAGCAGTTATCAGGGGAAGAACACTGAAGCTTTCTTT.